The sequence of this TCR beta chain was determined in a study of cytomegalovirus exposure and HLA in healthy donors. Overall study results and limits: Presence/absence analyses assumed roughly uniform sequencing depth across donors.

When sampled, the donors appeared nominally healthy, though they likely had unrecorded immune exposures. On this clone itself: The antigen is not known.

CDR3 length equals 21 residues. From germline, CDR1 is SGHVS and CDR2 FNYEAQ. V shed 4 bases, J shed 2 bases, and the junction held 24 bases outside the gene matches. PCR employed 60 Vbeta and 13 Jbeta primers. Profiled with immunoSEQ multiplex PCR; TCRdb holds only in-frame clones, not every one. The sample records about 86,000 clones, more than 65% being singletons. The sample consisted of PBMCs. The genes are TRBV7-6 and TRBJ1-2; 8 nucleotides match TRBD1. The clonotype comes from a man in his 60s in good health and CMV-seronegative. The CDR3 spells CASSSLTFRTGRKSGNYGYTF. The CDR3 bases are TGTGCCAGCAGCTCATTAACTTTCAGGACAGGGCGAAAGTCGGGGAACTATGGCTACACCTTC.